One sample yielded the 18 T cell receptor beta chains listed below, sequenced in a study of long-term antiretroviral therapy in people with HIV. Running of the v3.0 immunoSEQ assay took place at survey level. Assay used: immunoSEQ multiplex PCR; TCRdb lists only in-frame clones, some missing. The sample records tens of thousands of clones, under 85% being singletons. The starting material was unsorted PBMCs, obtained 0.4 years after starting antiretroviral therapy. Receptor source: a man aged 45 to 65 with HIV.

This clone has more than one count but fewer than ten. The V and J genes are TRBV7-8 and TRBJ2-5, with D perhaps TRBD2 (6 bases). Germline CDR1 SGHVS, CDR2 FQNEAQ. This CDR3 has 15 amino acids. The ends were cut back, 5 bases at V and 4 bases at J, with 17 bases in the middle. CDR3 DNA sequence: TGTGCCAGCAGCCCCTTTCGGGGGAGAGGAGAGACCCAGTACTTC. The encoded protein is CASSPFRGRGETQYF.

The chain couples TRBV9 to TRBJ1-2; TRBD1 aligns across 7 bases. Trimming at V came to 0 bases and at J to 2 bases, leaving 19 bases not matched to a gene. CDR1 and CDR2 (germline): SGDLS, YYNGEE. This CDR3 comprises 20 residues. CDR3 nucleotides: TGTGCCAGCAGCGTAGGATCAGGAGTATCCCCACGACAGGGAAACTATGGCTACACCTTC. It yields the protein CASSVGSGVSPRQGNYGYTF. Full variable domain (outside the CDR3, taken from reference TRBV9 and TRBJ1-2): DSGVTQTPKHLITATGQRVTLRCSPRSGDLSVYWYQQSLDQGLQFLIQYYNGEERAKGNILERFSAQQFPDLHSELNLSSLELGDSALYFCASSVGSGVSPRQGNYGYTFGSGTRLTVV.

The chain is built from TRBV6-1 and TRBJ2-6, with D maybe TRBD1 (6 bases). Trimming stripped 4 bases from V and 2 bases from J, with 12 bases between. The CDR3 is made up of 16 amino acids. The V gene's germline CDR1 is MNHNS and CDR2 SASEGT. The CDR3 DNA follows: TGTGCCAGCAGTGGGCCCAGGGGACCTGGGGCCAACGTCCTGACTTTC. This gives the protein CASSGPRGPGANVLTF.

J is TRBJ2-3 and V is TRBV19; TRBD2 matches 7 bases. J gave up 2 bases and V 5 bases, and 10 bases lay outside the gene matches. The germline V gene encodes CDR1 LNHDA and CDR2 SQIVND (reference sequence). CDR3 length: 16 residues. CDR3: CASSPPGGGFTDTQYF. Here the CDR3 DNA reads TGTGCCAGTAGTCCCCCCGGGGGAGGGTTCACAGATACGCAGTATTTT. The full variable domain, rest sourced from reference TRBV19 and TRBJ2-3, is DGGITQSPKYLFRKEGQNVTLSCEQNLNHDAMYWYRQDPGQGLRLIYYSQIVNDFQKGDIAEGYSVSREKKESFPLTVTSAQKNPTAFYLCASSPPGGGFTDTQYFGPGTRLTVL.

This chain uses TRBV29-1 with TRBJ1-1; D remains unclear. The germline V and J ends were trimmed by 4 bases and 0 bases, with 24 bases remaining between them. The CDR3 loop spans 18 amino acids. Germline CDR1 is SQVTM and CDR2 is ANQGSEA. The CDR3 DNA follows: TGCAGCGTTGCTGAGGTGGGAGCCAAAAGTCGGATGAACACTGAAGCTTTCTTT. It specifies CSVAEVGAKSRMNTEAFF. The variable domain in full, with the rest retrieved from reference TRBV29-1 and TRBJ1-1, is SAVISQKPSRDICQRGTSLTIQCQVDSQVTMMFWYRQQPGQSLTLIATANQGSEATYESGFVIDKFPISRPNLTFSTLTVSNMSPEDSSIYLCSVAEVGAKSRMNTEAFFGQGTRLTVV.

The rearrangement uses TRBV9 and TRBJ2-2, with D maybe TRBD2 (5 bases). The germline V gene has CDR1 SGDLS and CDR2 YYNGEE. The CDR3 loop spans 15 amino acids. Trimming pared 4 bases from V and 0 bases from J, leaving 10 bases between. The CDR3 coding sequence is TGTGCCAGCAGCCCTTCCGGGACGAACACCGGGGAGCTGTTTTTT. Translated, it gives CASSPSGTNTGELFF.

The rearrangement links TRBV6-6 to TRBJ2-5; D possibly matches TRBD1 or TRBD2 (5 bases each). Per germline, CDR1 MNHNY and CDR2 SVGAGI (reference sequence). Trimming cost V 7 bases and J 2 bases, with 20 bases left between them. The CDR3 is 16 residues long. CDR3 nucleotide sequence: TGTGCCAGCATGGGAAACCCGGGGACCAAGCAAGAGACCCAGTACTTC. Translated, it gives CASMGNPGTKQETQYF.

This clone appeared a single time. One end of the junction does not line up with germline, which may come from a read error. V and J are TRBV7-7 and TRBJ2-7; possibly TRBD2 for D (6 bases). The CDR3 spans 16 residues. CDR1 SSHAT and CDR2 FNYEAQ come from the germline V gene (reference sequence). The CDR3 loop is CASSLMALGGAYEQYF. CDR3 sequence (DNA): TGTGCTAGCAGCTTGATGGCGCTTGGAGGGGCCTACGAGCAGTACTTC.

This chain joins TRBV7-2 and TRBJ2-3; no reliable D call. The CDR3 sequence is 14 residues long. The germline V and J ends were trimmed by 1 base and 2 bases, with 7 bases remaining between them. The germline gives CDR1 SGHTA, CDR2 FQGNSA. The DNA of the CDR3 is TGTGCCAGCAGCTTAGGTGCTCCCACAGATACGCAGTATTTT. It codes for CASSLGAPTDTQYF. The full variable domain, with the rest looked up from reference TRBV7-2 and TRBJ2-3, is GAGVSQSPSNKVTEKGKDVELRCDPISGHTALYWYRQSLGQGLEFLIYFQGNSAPDKSGLPSDRFSAERTGGSVSTLTIQRTQQEDSAVYLCASSLGAPTDTQYFGPGTRLTVL.

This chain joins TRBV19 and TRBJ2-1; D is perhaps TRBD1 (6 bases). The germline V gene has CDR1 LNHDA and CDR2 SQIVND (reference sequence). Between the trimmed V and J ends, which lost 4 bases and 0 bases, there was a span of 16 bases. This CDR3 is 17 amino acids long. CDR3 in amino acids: CASSTFWTDFSYNEQFF. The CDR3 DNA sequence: TGTGCCAGTAGTACTTTCTGGACAGACTTCTCCTACAATGAGCAGTTCTTC. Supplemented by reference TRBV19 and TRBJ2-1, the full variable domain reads DGGITQSPKYLFRKEGQNVTLSCEQNLNHDAMYWYRQDPGQGLRLIYYSQIVNDFQKGDIAEGYSVSREKKESFPLTVTSAQKNPTAFYLCASSTFWTDFSYNEQFFGPGTRLTVL.

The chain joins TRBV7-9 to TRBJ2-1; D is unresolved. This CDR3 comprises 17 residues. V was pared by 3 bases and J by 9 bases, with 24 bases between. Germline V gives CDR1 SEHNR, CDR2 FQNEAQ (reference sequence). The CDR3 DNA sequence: TGTGCCAGCAGCTTCTTAGATTTTGTGGGCTCTGGCTCTGAGCAGTTCTTC. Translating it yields CASSFLDFVGSGSEQFF. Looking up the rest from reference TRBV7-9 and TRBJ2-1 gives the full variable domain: DTGVSQNPRHKITKRGQNVTFRCDPISEHNRLYWYRQTLGQGPEFLTYFQNEAQLEKSRLLSDRFSAERPKGSFSTLEIQRTEQGDSAMYLCASSFLDFVGSGSEQFFGPGTRLTVL.

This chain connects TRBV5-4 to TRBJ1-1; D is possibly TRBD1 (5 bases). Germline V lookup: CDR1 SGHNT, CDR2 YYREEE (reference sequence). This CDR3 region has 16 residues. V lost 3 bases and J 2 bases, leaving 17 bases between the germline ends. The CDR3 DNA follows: TGTGCCAGCAGCTCAGCCGGGACGGGGGTAAACACTGAAGCTTTCTTT. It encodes CASSSAGTGVNTEAFF.

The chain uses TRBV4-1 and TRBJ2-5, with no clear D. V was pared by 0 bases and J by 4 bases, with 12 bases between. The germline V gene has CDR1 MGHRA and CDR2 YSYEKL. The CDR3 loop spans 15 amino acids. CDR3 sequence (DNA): TGCGCCAGCAGCCAAGAATTTCCCTCTCGAGAGACCCAGTACTTC. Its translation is CASSQEFPSRETQYF.

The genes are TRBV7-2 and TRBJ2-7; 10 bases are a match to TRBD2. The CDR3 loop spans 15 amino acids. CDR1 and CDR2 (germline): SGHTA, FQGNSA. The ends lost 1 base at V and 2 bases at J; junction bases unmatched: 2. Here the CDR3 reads CASSLDTSGAYEQYF. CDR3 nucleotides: TGTGCCAGCAGCTTAGATACTAGCGGGGCCTACGAGCAGTACTTC.

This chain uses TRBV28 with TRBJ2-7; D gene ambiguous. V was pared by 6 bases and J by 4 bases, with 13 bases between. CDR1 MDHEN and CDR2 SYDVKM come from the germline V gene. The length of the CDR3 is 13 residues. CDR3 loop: CASSLILGYEQYF. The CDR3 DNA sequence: TGTGCCAGCAGCTTAATTTTGGGATACGAGCAGTACTTC.

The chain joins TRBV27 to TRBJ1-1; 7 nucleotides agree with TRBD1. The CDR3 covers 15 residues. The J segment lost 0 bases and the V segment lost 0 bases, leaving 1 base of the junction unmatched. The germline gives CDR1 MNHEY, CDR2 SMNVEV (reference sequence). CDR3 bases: TGTGCCAGCAGTTTATCGACAGGGATGAACACTGAAGCTTTCTTT. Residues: CASSLSTGMNTEAFF.

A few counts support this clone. In DNA, the CDR3 is TGTGCCAGCTCACCAGGAACAGGGGGCTGGGGTCAGCCCCAGCATTTT. It yields the protein CASSPGTGGWGQPQHF. This chain connects TRBV18 to TRBJ1-5, with TRBD1 matching 9 bases. CDR3 length equals 16 residues. Germline CDR1 and CDR2: KGHSH and LQKENI. The ends lost 2 bases at V and 6 bases at J; junction bases unmatched: 8.

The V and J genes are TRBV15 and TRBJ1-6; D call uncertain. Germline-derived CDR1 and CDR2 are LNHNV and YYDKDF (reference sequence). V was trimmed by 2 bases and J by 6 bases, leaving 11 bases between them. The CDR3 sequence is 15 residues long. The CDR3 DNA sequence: TGTGCCACCAGCAGACAGGAGATCGGTAATTCACCCCTCCACTTT. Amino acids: CATSRQEIGNSPLHF.